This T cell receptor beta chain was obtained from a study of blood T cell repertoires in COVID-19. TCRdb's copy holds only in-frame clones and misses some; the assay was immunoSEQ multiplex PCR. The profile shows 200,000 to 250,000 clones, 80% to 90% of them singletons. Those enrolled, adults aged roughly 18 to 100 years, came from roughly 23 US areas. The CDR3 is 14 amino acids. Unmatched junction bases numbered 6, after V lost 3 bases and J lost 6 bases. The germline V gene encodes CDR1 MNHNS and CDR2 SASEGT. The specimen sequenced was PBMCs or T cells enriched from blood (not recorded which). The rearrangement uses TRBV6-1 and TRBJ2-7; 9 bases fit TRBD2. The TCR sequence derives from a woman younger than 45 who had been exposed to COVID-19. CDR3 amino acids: CASSESSGRTEQYF. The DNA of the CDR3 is TGTGCCAGCAGTGAGAGTAGCGGGAGAACCGAGCAGTACTTC.